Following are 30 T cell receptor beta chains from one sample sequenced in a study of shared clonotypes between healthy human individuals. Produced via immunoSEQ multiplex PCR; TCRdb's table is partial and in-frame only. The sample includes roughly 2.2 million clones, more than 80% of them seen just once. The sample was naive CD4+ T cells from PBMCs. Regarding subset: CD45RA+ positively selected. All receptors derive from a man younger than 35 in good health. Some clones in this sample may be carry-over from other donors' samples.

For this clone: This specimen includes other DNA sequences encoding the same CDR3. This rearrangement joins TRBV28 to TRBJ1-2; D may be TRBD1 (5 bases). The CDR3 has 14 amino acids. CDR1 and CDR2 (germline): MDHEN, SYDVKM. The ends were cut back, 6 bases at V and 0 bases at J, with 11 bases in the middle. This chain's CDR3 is CASSLGGANYGYTF. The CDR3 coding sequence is TGTGCCAGCAGCCTGGGGGGAGCTAACTATGGCTACACCTTC.

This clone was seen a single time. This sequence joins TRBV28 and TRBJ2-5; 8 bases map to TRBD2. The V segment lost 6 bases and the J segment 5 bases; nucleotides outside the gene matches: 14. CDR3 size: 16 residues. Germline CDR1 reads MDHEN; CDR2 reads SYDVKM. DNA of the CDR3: TGTGCCAGCAGCCCCGCAACCGGGACTAGATATGAGACCCAGTACTTC. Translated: CASSPATGTRYETQYF.

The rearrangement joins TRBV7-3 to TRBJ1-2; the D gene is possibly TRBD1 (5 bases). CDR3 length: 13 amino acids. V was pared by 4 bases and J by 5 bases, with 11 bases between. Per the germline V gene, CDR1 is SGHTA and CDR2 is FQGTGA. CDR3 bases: TGTGCCAGCAGCTCCCAGACAGAGTATGGCTACACCTTC. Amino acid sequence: CASSSQTEYGYTF.

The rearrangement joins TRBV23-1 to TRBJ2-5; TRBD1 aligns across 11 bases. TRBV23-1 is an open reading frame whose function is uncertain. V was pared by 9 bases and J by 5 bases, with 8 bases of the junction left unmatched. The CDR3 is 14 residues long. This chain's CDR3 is CASSAGQGVETQYF. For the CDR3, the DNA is TGCGCCAGTTCTGCGGGACAGGGGGTTGAGACCCAGTACTTC.

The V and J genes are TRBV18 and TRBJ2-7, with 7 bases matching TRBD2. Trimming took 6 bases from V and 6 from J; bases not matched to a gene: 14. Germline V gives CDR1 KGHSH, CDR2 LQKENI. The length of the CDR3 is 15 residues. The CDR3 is CASSPRGSREGEQYF. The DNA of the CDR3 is TGTGCCAGCTCCCCCCGGGGATCCAGGGAGGGCGAGCAGTACTTC. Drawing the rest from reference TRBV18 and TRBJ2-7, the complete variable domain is NAGVMQNPRHLVRRRGQEARLRCSPMKGHSHVYWYRQLPEEGLKFMVYLQKENIIDESGMPKERFSAEFPKEGPSILRIQQVVRGDSAAYFCASSPRGSREGEQYFGPGTRLTVT.

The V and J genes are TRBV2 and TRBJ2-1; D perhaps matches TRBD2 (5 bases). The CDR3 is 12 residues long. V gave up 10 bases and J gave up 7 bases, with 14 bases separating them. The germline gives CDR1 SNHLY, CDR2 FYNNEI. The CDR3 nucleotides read TGTGCCAAAGGACTGCCTTCTAATGAGCAGTTCTTC. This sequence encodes CAKGLPSNEQFF. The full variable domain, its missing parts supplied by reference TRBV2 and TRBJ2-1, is EPEVTQTPSHQVTQMGQEVILRCVPISNHLYFYWYRQILGQKVEFLVSFYNNEISEKSEIFDDQFSVERPDGSNFTLKIRSTKLEDSAMYFCAKGLPSNEQFFGPGTRLTVL.

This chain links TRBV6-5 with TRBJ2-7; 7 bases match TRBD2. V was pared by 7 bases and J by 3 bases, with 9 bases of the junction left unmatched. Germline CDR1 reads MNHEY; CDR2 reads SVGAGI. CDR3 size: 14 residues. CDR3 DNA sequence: TGTGCCAGCATGGACACGGCTAGCGGCTACGAGCAGTACTTC. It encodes CASMDTASGYEQYF.

The CDR3 sequence is CASSFLGVTYEQYF. CDR3 sequence (DNA): TGTGCCAGCAGCTTCTTAGGGGTAACCTACGAGCAGTACTTC. This chain joins TRBV7-9 and TRBJ2-7, with a weak D call TRBD1 (5 bases). Per germline, CDR1 SEHNR and CDR2 FQNEAQ (reference sequence). The CDR3 runs 14 residues. Between the trimmed V and J ends, which lost 3 bases and 2 bases, there was a span of 11 bases.

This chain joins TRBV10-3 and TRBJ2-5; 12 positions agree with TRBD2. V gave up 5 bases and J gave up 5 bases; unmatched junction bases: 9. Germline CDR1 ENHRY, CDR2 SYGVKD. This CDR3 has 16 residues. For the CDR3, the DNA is TGTGCCATCAGTAGTCTAGCGGGAGGGCCGATGGAGACCCAGTACTTC. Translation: CAISSLAGGPMETQYF.

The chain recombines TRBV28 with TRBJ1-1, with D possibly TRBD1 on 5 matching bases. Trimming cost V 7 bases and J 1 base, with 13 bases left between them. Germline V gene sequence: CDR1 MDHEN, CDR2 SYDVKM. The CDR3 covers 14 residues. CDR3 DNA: TGTGCCAGCAACAAACCGGGGGGGAACACTGAAGCTTTCTTT. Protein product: CASNKPGGNTEAFF.

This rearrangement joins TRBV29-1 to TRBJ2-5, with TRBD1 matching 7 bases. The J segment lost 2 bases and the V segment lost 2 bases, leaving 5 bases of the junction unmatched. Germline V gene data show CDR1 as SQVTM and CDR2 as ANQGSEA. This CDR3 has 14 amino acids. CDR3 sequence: CSVEFVRGQETQYF. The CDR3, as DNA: TGCAGCGTTGAATTCGTCAGGGGGCAAGAGACCCAGTACTTC.

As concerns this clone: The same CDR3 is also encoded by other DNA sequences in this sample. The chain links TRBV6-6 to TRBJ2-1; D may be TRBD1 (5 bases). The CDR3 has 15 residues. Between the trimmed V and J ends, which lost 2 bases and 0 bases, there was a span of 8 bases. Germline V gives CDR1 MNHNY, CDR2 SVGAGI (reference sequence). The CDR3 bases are TGTGCCAGCAGTTACGGGGCCAGCTCCTACAATGAGCAGTTCTTC. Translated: CASSYGASSYNEQFF.

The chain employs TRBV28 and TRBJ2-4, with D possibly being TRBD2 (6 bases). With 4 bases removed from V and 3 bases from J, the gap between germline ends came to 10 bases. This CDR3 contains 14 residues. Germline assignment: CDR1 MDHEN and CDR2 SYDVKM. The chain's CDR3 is CASSSRRGKNIQYF. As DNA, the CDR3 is TGTGCCAGCAGTTCCCGGCGGGGCAAAAACATTCAGTACTTC.

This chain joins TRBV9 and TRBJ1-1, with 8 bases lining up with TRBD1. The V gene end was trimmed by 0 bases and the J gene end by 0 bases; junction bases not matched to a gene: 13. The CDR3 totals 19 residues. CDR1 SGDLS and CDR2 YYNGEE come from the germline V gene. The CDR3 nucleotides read TGTGCCAGCAGCGTAGCCTCCGGACAGGGCCAACCGATGAACACTGAAGCTTTCTTT. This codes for CASSVASGQGQPMNTEAFF.

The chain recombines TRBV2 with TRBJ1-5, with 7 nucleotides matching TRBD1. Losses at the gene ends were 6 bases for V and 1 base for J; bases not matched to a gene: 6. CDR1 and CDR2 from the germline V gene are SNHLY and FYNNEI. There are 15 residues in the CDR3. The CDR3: CASRGGTVSNQPQHF. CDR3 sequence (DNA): TGTGCCAGCAGGGGGGGGACAGTAAGCAATCAGCCCCAGCATTTT.

CDR3 protein: CASSYLTGVNTEAFF. The CDR3 DNA is TGTGCCAGCAGCTACCTGACAGGGGTGAACACTGAAGCTTTCTTT. V gene TRBV7-2 combines with J gene TRBJ1-1; 8 nucleotides line up with TRBD1. The CDR3 is 15 residues long. CDR1 is SGHTA and CDR2 is FQGNSA in the germline V gene. The junction had 4 bases not matched to a gene; V was cut back by 4 bases and J by 0 bases.

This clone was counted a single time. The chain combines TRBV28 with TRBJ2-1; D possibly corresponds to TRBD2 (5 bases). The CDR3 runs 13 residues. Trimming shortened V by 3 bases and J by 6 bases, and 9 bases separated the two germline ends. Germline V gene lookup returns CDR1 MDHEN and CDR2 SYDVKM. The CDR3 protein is CASSFGLANEQFF. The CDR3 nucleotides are TGTGCCAGCAGTTTCGGGCTAGCCAATGAGCAGTTCTTC.

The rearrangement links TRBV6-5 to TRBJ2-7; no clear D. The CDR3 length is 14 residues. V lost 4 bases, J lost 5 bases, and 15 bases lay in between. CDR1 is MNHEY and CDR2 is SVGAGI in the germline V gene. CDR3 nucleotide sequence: TGTGCCAGCAGTTCAACGGACGCTAGGGACGAGCAGTACTTC. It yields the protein CASSSTDARDEQYF.

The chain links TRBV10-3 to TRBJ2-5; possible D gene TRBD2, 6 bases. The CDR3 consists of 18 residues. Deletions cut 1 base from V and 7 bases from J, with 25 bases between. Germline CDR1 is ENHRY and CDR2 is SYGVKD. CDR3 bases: TGTGCCATCAGTGAGTGGTTGGGAGGCCCGATCCGTCCCGGGACCCAGTACTTC. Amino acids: CAISEWLGGPIRPGTQYF.

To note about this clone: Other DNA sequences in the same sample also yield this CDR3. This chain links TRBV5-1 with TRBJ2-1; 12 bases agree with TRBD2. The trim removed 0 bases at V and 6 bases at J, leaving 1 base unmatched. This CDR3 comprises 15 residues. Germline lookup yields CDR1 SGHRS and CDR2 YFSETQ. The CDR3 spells CASSLALAGGNEQFF. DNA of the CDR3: TGCGCCAGCAGCTTGGCACTAGCGGGGGGCAATGAGCAGTTCTTC.

The DNA for the CDR3 is TGTGCCAGCAGTTACGTACGCTCTGGGGCCAACGTCCTGACTTTC. Translating it yields CASSYVRSGANVLTF. This rearrangement joins TRBV6-5 to TRBJ2-6; D not certain. The germline V gene has CDR1 MNHEY and CDR2 SVGAGI. V lost 2 bases to trimming and J lost 0 bases, with 5 bases between them. The CDR3 contains 15 residues.

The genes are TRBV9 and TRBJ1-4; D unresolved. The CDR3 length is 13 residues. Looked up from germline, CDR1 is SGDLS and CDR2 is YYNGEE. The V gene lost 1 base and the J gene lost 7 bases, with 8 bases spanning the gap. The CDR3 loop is CASSVSGAEKLFF. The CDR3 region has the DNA TGTGCCAGCAGCGTATCAGGTGCTGAAAAACTGTTTTTT.

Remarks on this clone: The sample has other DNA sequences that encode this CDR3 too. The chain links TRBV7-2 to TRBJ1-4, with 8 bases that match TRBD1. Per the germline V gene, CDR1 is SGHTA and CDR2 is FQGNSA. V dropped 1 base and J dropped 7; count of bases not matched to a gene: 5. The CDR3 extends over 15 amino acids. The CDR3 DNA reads TGTGCCAGCAGCTTAGGACAGGGGTTAGGTGAAAAACTGTTTTTT. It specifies CASSLGQGLGEKLFF.

The CDR3 spells CASVGASLGNEQFF. In DNA, the CDR3 is TGTGCCAGCGTGGGAGCCTCCTTGGGGAATGAGCAGTTCTTC. The chain carries TRBV28 and TRBJ2-1; D possibly corresponds to TRBD2 (5 bases). CDR1 is MDHEN, CDR2 SYDVKM, per germline. This CDR3 spans 14 amino acids. V gave up 8 bases and J gave up 7 bases, with 18 bases separating them.

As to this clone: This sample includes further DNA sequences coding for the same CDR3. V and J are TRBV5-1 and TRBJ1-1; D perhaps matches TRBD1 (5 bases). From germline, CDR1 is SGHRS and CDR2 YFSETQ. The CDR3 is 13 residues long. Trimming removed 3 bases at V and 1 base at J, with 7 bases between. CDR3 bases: TGCGCCAGCAGCTCCGGACAGAACACTGAAGCTTTCTTT. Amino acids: CASSSGQNTEAFF.

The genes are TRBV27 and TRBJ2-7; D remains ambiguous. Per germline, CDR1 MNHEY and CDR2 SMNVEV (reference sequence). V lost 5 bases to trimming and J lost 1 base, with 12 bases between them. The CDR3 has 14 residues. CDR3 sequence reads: CASSPRQDSYEQYF. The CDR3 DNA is TGTGCCAGCAGTCCTCGCCAGGATTCCTACGAGCAGTACTTC.

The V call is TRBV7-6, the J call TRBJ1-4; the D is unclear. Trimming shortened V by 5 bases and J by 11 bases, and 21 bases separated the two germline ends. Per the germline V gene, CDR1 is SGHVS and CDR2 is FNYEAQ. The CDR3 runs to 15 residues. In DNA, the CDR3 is TGTGCCAGCAGCCCCGAGGGAGGGTTGGGGTTGAAACTGTTTTTT. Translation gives CASSPEGGLGLKLFF.

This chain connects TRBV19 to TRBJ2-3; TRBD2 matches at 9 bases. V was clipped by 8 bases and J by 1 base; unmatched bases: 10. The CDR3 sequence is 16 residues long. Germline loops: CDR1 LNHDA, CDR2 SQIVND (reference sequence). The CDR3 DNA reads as TGTGCCAGTTCTTTTAGGGCGGGAGGGGGCACAGATACGCAGTATTTT. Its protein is CASSFRAGGGTDTQYF.

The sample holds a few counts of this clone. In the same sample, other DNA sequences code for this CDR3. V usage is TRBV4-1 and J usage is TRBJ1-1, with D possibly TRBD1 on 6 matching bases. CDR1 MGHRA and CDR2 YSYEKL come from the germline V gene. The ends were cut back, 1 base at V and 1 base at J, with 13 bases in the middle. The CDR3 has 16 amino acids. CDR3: CASSQAPQGGNTEAFF. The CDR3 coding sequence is TGCGCCAGCAGCCAAGCCCCACAGGGCGGGAACACTGAAGCTTTCTTT.

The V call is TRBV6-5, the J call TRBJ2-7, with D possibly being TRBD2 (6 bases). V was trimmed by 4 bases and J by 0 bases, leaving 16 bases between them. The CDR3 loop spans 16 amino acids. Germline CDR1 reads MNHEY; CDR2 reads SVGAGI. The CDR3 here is CASSSSLALLSYEQYF. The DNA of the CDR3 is TGTGCCAGCAGTTCTAGTCTAGCGCTCCTCTCCTACGAGCAGTACTTC.